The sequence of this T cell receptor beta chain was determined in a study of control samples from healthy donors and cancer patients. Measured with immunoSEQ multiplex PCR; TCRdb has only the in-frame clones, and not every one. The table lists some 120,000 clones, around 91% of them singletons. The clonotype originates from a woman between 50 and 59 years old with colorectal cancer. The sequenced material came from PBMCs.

The CDR3, as DNA: TGTGCCATCAGATCAGGGGGAAACGAAGAGGGCTACACCTTC. Translated, it gives CAIRSGGNEEGYTF. The chain joins TRBV10-3 to TRBJ1-2, with 7 bases aligning to TRBD1. V shed 6 bases and J 8 bases; nucleotides not matched to a gene: 12. The CDR3 consists of 14 residues. Germline V gene sequence: CDR1 ENHRY, CDR2 SYGVKD.